This T cell receptor (beta chain) was recorded in a study of PD-L1 blockade in urothelial cancer. Sample time point: pretreatment peripheral blood. It was locally advanced or metastatic urothelial carcinoma that patients had. Trimming removed 0 bases at V and 5 bases at J, with 13 bases between. The CDR3 has 14 residues. Per the germline V gene, CDR1 is GTSNPN and CDR2 is SVGIG (reference sequence). TCR analog templates of synthetic origin were spiked into each PCR. Sequencing was performed with immunoSEQ multiplex PCR; in TCRdb, only in-frame clones are kept and a portion is missing. The sample comprises more than 50,000 clones, 81% of which are singletons, and 2.5% to 4% rests with the top ten.

The sequences come from PBMCs, collected around atezolizumab (anti-PD-L1) treatment. The origin of this receptor is a man in his 70s with urothelial cancer. This sequence joins TRBV30 and TRBJ2-5, with a possible D match to TRBD1 (7 bases). CDR3 protein: CAWSVAGGGETQYF. CDR3 nucleotide sequence: TGTGCCTGGAGTGTGGCAGGGGGAGGCGAGACCCAGTACTTC.